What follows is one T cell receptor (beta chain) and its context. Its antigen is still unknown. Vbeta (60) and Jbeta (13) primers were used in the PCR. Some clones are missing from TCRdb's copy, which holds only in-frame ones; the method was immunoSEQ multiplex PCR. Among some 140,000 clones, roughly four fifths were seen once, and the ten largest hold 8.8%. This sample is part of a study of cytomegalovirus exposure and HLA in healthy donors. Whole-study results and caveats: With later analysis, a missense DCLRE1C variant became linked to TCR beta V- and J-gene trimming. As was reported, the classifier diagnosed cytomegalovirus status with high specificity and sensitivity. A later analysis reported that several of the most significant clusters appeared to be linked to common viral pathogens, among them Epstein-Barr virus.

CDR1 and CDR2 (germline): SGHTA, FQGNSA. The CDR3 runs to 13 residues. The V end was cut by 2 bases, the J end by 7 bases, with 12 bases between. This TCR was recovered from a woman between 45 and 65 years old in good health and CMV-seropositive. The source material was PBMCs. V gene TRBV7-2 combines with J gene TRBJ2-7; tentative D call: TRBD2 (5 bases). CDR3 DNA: TGTGCCAGCAGCTTATTCGGGTCGGGAGAGCAGTACTTC. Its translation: CASSLFGSGEQYF.